This T cell receptor (beta chain) originates from a study of T-cell reconstitution after alpha-beta-depleted transplantation in children. Study-wide results and limits: Several hundred expanded graft clones reportedly gave rise to the alpha-beta T cells present about two months after transplant. At one year after transplant, newly produced T cells mostly accounted for T-cell counts and diversity.

V dropped 1 base and J dropped 5 bases, with 6 bases sitting between them. Germline V gene lookup returns CDR1 MDHEN and CDR2 SYDVKM. CDR3 size: 13 residues. The authors prepared the TCRbeta library with unique molecular identifiers. TCRdb used MiXCR to reprocess the PCR reads, holding one entry per CDR3 protein. The profile covers 540,000 or so distinct CDR3 sequences, with more than 20% appearing a single time and around 14% taken by the ten largest. On this clonotype itself: What it binds is not known.

The J gene is TRBJ2-1, the V gene TRBV28; D gene unclear. The source material was PBMCs, mostly from graft donor cells, sampled 360 days after TCRalphabeta/CD19-depleted stem cell transplant. This receptor was identified in a boy in the first two years of life who had a stem cell transplant for acute myeloid leukemia, so the T cells may come from the graft donor. The CDR3 loop reads CASSLLQNNEQFF. Written as DNA, the CDR3 is TGTGCCAGCAGTTTATTACAGAACAATGAGCAGTTCTTC.